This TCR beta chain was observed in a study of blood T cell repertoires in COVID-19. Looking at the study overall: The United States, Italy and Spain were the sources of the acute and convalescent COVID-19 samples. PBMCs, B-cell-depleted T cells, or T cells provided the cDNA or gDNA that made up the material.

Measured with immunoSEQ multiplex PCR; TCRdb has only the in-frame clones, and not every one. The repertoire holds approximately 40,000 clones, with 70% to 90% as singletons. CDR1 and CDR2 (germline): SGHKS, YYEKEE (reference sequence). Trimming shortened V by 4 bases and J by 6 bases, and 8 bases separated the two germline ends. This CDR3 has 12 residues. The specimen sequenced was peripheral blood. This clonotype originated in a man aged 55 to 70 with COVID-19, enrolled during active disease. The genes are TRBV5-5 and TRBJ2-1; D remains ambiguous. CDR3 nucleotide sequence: TGTGCCAGCAGCGAGTTAGCCAATGAGCAGTTCTTC. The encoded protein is CASSELANEQFF.